This T cell receptor (beta chain) comes out of a study of graft-versus-host responses after intestinal transplantation. The table lists this clone with a count of one. Its antigen is not identified. Some clones are missing from TCRdb's copy, which holds only in-frame ones; the method was immunoSEQ multiplex PCR. The sample carries about 110,000 clones, about 91% recorded once. The TCR comes from a human donor who was the organ donor for an intestinal transplant. Sequencing used unstimulated CD4+ T cells sorted from spleen or lymph node cells, obtained before transplant.

The CDR3 coding sequence is TGTGCCAGCAGCCTGACCGTGCCCGAGCAGTACTTC. It translates to CASSLTVPEQYF. The chain uses TRBV11-2 and TRBJ2-7; no definite D call. V was shortened by 5 bases and J by 6 bases, with 11 bases between the two germline ends. Germline values: CDR1 SGHAT, CDR2 FQNNGV. CDR3 length: 12 amino acids.